This record concerns one TCR beta chain sequence. Produced via immunoSEQ multiplex PCR; TCRdb's table is partial and in-frame only. The sample shows approximately 88,000 clones, approximately 90% of them seen only once. These data come from a study of T cells in tuberculosis. About the research overall: Sequenced TCRs come from CD1B-GMM tetramer-binding T cells.

CDR3 length equals 14 residues. Cells were sorted from thawed PBMC rested overnight and stained with GMM-loaded CD1B tetramer, viability dye and anti-CD3. C32 glucose monomycolate from Rhodococcus equi was loaded onto the CD1B tetramers. Each donor contributed some 96,000 sorted tetramer-negative cells. Input material: CD1b-GMM tetramer-negative cells sorted from PBMCs. The rearrangement uses TRBV21-1 and TRBJ2-7; the table's D call, TRBD2, has no DNA check behind it. TRBV21-1 is listed as a pseudogene. The receptor was derived from an adult woman with latent tuberculosis. The CDR3 DNA is TGTGCCAGCAGCAATCTATCGGGAACAGCCGAGCAGTACGTC. Its translation is CASSNLSGTAEQYV.